A selection of T cell receptor beta chains follows, all from one sample in a study of blood T cell repertoires in COVID-19. Profiling relied on immunoSEQ multiplex PCR, and the TCRdb table lists in-frame clones only, not all of them. The sample lists 140,000 or so clones, 87% occurring once. What was sequenced was peripheral blood. The receptor source for this set is a woman aged 45-60 years with acute or convalescent COVID-19. CDR3s leave out the opening cysteine and the closing phenylalanine or tryptophan. Fields, in order: J gene, V gene, CDR3 protein.

TRBJ1-1 | TRBV28 | ASNAGGDITEAF
TRBJ1-5 | TRBV5-1 | ASSPLQVRSNQPQH
TRBJ2-2 | TRBV28 | ASSDNRPELF
TRBJ2-5 | TRBV12-5 | ASGLGGQGQETQY
TRBJ1-2 | TRBV4-1 | ASSQAGSGYT
TRBJ1-3 | TRBV5-6 | ASSRDSSGNTIY
TRBJ1-1 | TRBV9 | ASSVGSVNTEAF
TRBJ2-3 | TRBV6-5 | AAAGAVGADTQY
TRBJ2-5 | TRBV10-1 | ASSEAGTGPGSQETQY
TRBJ1-1 | TRBV7-3 | ASSAVNTEAF
TRBJ2-1 | TRBV24-1 | ATSDGDSYNEQF
TRBJ2-7 | TRBV9 | ASSAHPKGGQEQY
TRBJ1-3 | TRBV6-5 | ASRPTDRAGNTIY
TRBJ1-1 | TRBV5-1 | ASSLRGIGQARAF
TRBJ2-7 | TRBV4-1 | ASSQFIAGEPSSYEQY
TRBJ1-1 | TRBV5-4 | ASSAFGHANTEAF
TRBJ2-5 | TRBV5-1 | ASSTWERLTQETQY
TRBJ2-5 | TRBV7-2 | ASSYRGYQETQY
TRBJ2-7 | TRBV6-5 | ASSRGTGAHEQY
TRBJ2-2 | TRBV6-1 | ASSEFHVGGETGELF
TRBJ1-2 | TRBV6-2/TRBV6-3 | ASSYSGTGLGYT
TRBJ1-2 | TRBV6-5 | ASSYSTTGYT
TRBJ2-5 | TRBV18 | ASSPDRVGETQY
TRBJ1-1 | TRBV29-1 | SSLRQGAF
TRBJ1-6 | TRBV6-5 | ASSYPTGGSPLH
TRBJ1-4 | TRBV20-1 | SARDQQKLF
TRBJ1-2 | TRBV11-2 | ASSLVPTGVEGYT
TRBJ1-1 | TRBV5-8 | ASSFGTGGEAF
TRBJ1-2 | TRBV14 | ASRSGGASYGYT
TRBJ1-1 | TRBV10-2 | ASCRGGTNTEAF
TRBJ1-6 | TRBV20-1 | SASLYVGSSYNSPLH
TRBJ2-1 | TRBV7-3 | ASSLSTRGLEQF
TRBJ2-7 | TRBV3-1/TRBV3-2 | ASSHGDRDEQY
TRBJ2-3 | TRBV19 | AITGQNTDTQY
TRBJ2-7 | TRBV6-5 | ASSYSGTGGYEQY
TRBJ1-2 | TRBV10-3 | AISDGGDRGPFNYGYT
TRBJ1-1 | TRBV18 | ASSPLRDRDTEAF
TRBJ1-3 | TRBV5-1 | ASRAGTGGTGNTIY
TRBJ2-4 | TRBV3-1/TRBV3-2 | ASSQETYRGFDIQY
TRBJ2-1 | TRBV2 | ASSVQGDYNEQF
TRBJ2-2 | TRBV5-1 | ASSLADRQRATGELF
TRBJ2-7 | TRBV23-1 | ASSRDRNNEQY
TRBJ2-3 | TRBV3-1/TRBV3-2 | ASSSTGVSTDTQY
TRBJ2-7 | TRBV7-2 | ASSLVLGGTGLYEQY
TRBJ2-2 | TRBV12-5 | ASGLVLFAGQGYSGELF
TRBJ2-7 | TRBV25-1 | ASSASLAGGDSYEQY
TRBJ2-5 | TRBV12-5 | ASGLVKGTGNGETQY
TRBJ2-7 | TRBV27 | ASSPAGGWEQY
TRBJ2-3 | TRBV4-2 | ASSQASGFTDTQY
TRBJ1-4 | TRBV28 | ASSLWEDTTNEKLF
TRBJ2-5 | TRBV6-5 | ASGEGQQTQY
TRBJ1-2 | TRBV25-1 | ASSELSRVNGYT
TRBJ2-1 | TRBV5-1 | ASSLDLDRGREF
TRBJ2-7 | TRBV6-6 | ASNTTPLIPPYEQY